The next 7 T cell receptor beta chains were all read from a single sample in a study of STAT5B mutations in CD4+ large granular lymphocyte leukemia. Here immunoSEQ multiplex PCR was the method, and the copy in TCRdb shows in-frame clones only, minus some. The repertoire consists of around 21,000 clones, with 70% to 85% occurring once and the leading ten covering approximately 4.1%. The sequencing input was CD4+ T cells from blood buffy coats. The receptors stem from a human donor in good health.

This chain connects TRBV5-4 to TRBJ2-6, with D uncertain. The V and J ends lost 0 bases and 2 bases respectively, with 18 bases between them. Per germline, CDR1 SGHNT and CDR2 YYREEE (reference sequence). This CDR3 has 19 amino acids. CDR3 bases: TGTGCCAGCAGCTTGGGGTCCGCTCGGCTCCTTGCTGGGGCCAACGTCCTGACTTTC. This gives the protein CASSLGSARLLAGANVLTF. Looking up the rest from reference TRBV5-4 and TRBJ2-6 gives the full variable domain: ETGVTQSPTHLIKTRGQQVTLRCSSQSGHNTVSWYQQALGQGPQFIFQYYREEENGRGNFPPRFSGLQFPNYSSELNVNALELDDSALYLCASSLGSARLLAGANVLTFGAGSRLTVL.

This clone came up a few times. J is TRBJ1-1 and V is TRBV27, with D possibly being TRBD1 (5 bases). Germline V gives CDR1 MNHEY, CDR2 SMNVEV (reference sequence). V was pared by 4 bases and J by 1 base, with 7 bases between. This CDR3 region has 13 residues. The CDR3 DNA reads TGTGCCAGCAGTTACGGGGGGAACACTGAAGCTTTCTTT. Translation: CASSYGGNTEAFF.

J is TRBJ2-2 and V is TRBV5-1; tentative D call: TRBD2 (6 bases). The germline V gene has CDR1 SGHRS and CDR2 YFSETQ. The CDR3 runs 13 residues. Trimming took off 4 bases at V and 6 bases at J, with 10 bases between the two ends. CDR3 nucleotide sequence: TGCGCCAGCAGCAGGCGGGACTCCGGGGAGCTGTTTTTT. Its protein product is CASSRRDSGELFF. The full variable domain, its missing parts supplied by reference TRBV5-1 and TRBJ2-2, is KAGVTQTPRYLIKTRGQQVTLSCSPISGHRSVSWYQQTPGQGLQFLFEYFSETQRNKGNFPGRFSGRQFSNSRSEMNVSTLELGDSALYLCASSRRDSGELFFGEGSRLTVL.

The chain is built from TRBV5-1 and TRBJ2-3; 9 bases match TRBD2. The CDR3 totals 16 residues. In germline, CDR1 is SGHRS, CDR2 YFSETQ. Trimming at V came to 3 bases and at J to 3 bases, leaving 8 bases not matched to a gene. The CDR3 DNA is TGCGCCAGCAGCTCGGCGGCGCGGGAGGGAACAGATACGCAGTATTTT. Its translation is CASSSAAREGTDTQYF. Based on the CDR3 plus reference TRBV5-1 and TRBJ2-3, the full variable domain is KAGVTQTPRYLIKTRGQQVTLSCSPISGHRSVSWYQQTPGQGLQFLFEYFSETQRNKGNFPGRFSGRQFSNSRSEMNVSTLELGDSALYLCASSSAAREGTDTQYFGPGTRLTVL.

Written as DNA, the CDR3 is TGTGCCAGCAGACCAGCGGGAGGGATCTTTTTTGAGCAGTACTTC. Translating gives CASRPAGGIFFEQYF. The genes are TRBV6-5 and TRBJ2-7; 10 positions agree with TRBD2. Trimming cost V 6 bases and J 7 bases; bases outside gene matches: 12. Germline CDR1 MNHEY, CDR2 SVGAGI. This CDR3 has 15 residues.

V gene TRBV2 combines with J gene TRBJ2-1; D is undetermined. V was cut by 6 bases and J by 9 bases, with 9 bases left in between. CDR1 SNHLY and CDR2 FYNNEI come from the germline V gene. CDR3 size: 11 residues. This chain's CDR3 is CASRSVGEQFF. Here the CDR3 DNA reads TGTGCCAGCAGAAGCGTGGGTGAGCAGTTCTTC.

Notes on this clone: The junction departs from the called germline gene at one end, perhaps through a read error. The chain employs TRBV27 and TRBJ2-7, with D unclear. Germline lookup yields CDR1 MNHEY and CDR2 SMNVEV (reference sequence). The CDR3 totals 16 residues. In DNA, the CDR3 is TGTGCCAGCAGTCCATCCCCCCTGGTGCCCTCCCACGAGCAGTACTTC. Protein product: CASSPSPLVPSHEQYF.